This T cell receptor beta chain came from a study of technical replicates of blood from a few donors. Sequenced by immunoSEQ multiplex PCR; TCRdb stores in-frame clones only, minus some. This sample carries about 75,000 clones, around 97% of them seen once, and the ten largest clones take about 0.29%. Germline V gene lookup returns CDR1 LNHNV and CDR2 YYDKDF (reference sequence). The CDR3 has 14 amino acids. Trimming removed 1 base from V and 5 bases from J, with 10 bases in between. Specimen: T cells isolated from PBMCs. This clonotype was sampled from a human donor in good health. The chain joins TRBV15 to TRBJ2-3, with D possibly matching TRBD2 (6 bases). CDR3 region: CATSRGWGEDTQYF. The CDR3 region has the DNA TGTGCCACCAGCAGAGGTTGGGGGGAAGATACGCAGTATTTT.